The T cell receptor beta chain described here comes from a study of blood T cell repertoires in COVID-19 (dated by TCRdb to the early 2020s). About the investigation overall: Samples from collaborators originated in the United States, Italy and Spain and spanned both the acute and convalescent phases of COVID-19. Where available, HLA class I and class II types were obtained from metadata supplied by the sample provider rather than from assay-based typing. Deeply sampled blood TCRbeta repertoires from subjects exposed to, actively infected with, or recovered from COVID-19 were included in the dataset. The repertoires were released in a freely available public database meant as a resource for research on the immune response to SARS-CoV-2. Samples came from the ongoing ImmuneRACE study (first 160 participants) plus 1,254 subjects from 6 global collaborators. The prospective study material was composed of cDNA or gDNA derived from T cells, B-cell-depleted T cells, or PBMCs. The sample metadata nearly always contained a de-identified subject ID, COVID-19 status, age in years and sex.

Collaborating institutions collected whole blood in K2EDTA tubes following their own protocols. For TCRbeta analysis, collaborators shipped samples as frozen whole blood, isolated PBMCs, or DNA extracted from either of those sample types. There are 11 amino acids in the CDR3, from cysteine to phenylalanine inclusive. CDR3 DNA is the only sequence kept; it has 33 bases, read in frame from the first base. Based on the germline V gene (reference sequence), the CDR1 and CDR2 sequences are MNHNY and SVGAGI. Cut back by 4 bases and 10 bases, the V and J ends lie 7 bases apart. TCRbeta CDR3 regions were amplified from genomic DNA by means of the immunoSEQ Assay, a bias-controlled multiplex PCR. As for how the authors treated the data: The number of nucleated cells in each sample was estimated from the amplification of reference gene primers within the assay. To quantify the absolute abundance of each unique TCRbeta CDR3 rearrangement, sequence reads were collapsed and filtered. Productive Simpson clonality was computed per sample as the square root of Simpson's diversity index over productive rearrangements. Here the immuneACCESS table is served through TCRdb, limited to in-frame sequences with V and J called. Missing clones are a known gap in these copies; in checked studies unresolved V genes cover under half, and the rest lacks a known reason. V, J and clone size derive from that table, while D and trimming were established from the DNA sequence. In this sample the table shows 280,000 or so clones, roughly 88% of which occur a single time. Roughly 9% of the sample lies in the top ten.

Beyond this particular receptor, the publication reports: How much clinical and demographic metadata was included differed by source and by participant, and the metadata was provided uncurated.

With regard to this clone: Its specific antigen is unknown. No per-base quality is available; no much larger clone lies one base away.

The chain employs TRBV6-6 and TRBJ1-4; matching of 5 bases hints at TRBD1 as the D gene. The receptor comes from a man between 18 and 35 years old with active or convalescent COVID-19. Sequencing was done on a sample of peripheral blood. Here the CDR3 is given as CASSSGGKLFF. The sequence in DNA is TGTGCCAGCAGTTCCGGGGGAAAACTGTTTTTT.